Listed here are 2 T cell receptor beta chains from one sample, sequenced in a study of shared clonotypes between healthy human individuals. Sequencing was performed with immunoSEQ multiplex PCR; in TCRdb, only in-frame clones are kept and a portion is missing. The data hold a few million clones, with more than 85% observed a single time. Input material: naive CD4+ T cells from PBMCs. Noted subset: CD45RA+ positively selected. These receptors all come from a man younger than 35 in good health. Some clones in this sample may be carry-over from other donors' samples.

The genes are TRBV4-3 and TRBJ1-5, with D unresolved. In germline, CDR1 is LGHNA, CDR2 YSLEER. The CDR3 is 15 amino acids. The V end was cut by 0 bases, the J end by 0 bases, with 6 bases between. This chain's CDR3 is CASSQDGGSNQPQHF. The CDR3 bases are TGCGCCAGCAGCCAAGACGGCGGTAGCAATCAGCCCCAGCATTTT.

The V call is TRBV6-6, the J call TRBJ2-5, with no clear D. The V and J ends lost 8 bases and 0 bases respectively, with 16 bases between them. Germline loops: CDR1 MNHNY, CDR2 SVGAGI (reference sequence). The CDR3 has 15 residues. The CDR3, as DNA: TGTGCCAGCGGTTGGGCTAGTTGGAACCAAGAGACCCAGTACTTC. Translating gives CASGWASWNQETQYF.